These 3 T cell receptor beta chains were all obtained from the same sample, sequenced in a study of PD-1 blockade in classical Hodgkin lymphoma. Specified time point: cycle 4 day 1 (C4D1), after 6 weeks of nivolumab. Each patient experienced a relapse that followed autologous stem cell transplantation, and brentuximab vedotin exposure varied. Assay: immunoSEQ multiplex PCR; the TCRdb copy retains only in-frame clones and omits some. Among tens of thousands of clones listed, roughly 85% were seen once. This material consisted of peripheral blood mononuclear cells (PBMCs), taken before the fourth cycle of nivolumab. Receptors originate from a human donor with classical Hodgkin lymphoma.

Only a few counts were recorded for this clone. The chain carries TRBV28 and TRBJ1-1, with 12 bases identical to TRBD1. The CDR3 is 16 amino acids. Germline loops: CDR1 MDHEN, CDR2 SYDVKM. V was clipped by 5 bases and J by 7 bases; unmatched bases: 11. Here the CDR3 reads CASSPVGTGGASEAFF. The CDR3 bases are TGTGCCAGCAGTCCGGTCGGGACAGGGGGCGCAAGTGAAGCTTTCTTT.

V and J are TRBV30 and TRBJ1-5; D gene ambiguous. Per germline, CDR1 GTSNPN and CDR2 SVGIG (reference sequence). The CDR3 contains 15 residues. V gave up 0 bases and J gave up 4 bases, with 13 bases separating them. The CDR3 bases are TGTGCCTGGAGTGTAAACGGGGTAGGAAATCAGCCCCAGCATTTT. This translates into CAWSVNGVGNQPQHF.

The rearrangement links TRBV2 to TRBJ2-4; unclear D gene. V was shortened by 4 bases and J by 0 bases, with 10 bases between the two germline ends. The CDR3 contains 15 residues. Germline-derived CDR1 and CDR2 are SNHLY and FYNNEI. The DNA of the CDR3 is TGTGCCAGCAGTGGAGTGGGTATAGCCAAAAACATTCAGTACTTC. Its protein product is CASSGVGIAKNIQYF.